This paragraph covers one TCR beta chain sequence. Stated treatment: some 20 received Ad26.COV2.S at low or high dose, single or two shots; about 5 received placebo; per-sample allocation not given. Collection of the samples took place on day 63 after the first injection of vaccine or placebo. This record comes from a study of Ad26.COV2.S vaccination and SARS-CoV-2 variants. Study summary: The vaccine Ad26.COV2.S was put into the muscle once, or twice with 56 days between.

Per the germline V gene, CDR1 is SGDLS and CDR2 is YYNGEE. This CDR3 spans 10 amino acids. Trimming cost V 7 bases and J 7 bases, with 6 bases left between them. Sequenced by immunoSEQ multiplex PCR; TCRdb stores in-frame clones only, minus some. The data hold 350,000 to 500,000 clones, with more than 75% observed a single time. The TCR sequence derives from a person between 18 and 60 years old who received the Ad26.COV2.S COVID-19 vaccine or a placebo. The V gene is TRBV9, the J gene TRBJ2-1; D unresolved. The specimen was peripheral blood, collected in a trial of Ad26.COV2.S vaccine versus placebo. The CDR3 region has the DNA TGTGCCAGCGAAGGGAATGAGCAGTTCTTC. Translated: CASEGNEQFF.